A selection of T cell receptor beta chains follows, all from one sample in a study of human thymus T cells. Repertoires were generated with immunoSEQ multiplex PCR, while TCRdb's copy carries only in-frame clones and drops some. The repertoire holds 70,000 to 75,000 clones, with roughly 94% as singletons. Material: thymus tissue. Source of these receptors: a girl under three years old with a congenital heart defect but otherwise immunologically healthy. Both conserved end residues are part of each CDR3. The order of the fields is clone size, D gene, V gene, J gene, CDR3 protein, CDR3 DNA. A D gene is named only where the DNA matches it firmly. Rows give clone size only sometimes, using once, few, many, or a class for an expanded clone.

clone_size: few; d_call: TRBD1; v_call: TRBV6-5; j_call: TRBJ1-1; cdr3_aa: CASSYGQANTEAFF; cdr3_nt: TGTGCCAGCAGTTACGGACAGGCCAACACTGAAGCTTTCTTT
clone_size: -; d_call: TRBD1; v_call: TRBV12-5; j_call: TRBJ1-1; cdr3_aa: CASGLVTDRERNTEAFF; cdr3_nt: TGTGCTAGTGGTTTGGTAACGGACAGGGAGAGGAACACTGAAGCTTTCTTT
clone_size: once; d_call: -; v_call: TRBV27; j_call: TRBJ2-2; cdr3_aa: CASSLEENNTGELFF; cdr3_nt: TGTGCCAGCAGTTTGGAGGAGAATAACACCGGGGAGCTGTTTTTT
clone_size: -; d_call: -; v_call: TRBV6-5; j_call: TRBJ2-3; cdr3_aa: CASNGGVTDTQYF; cdr3_nt: TGTGCCAGCAATGGGGGAGTAACAGATACGCAGTATTTT
clone_size: -; d_call: -; v_call: TRBV29-1; j_call: TRBJ1-2; cdr3_aa: CSALRGETNYGYTF; cdr3_nt: TGCAGCGCGCTAAGGGGGGAGACTAACTATGGCTACACCTTC
clone_size: -; d_call: -; v_call: TRBV28; j_call: TRBJ2-1; cdr3_aa: CASSLEPLATSSYNEQFF; cdr3_nt: TGTGCCAGCAGTTTAGAGCCGTTAGCTACGAGCTCCTACAATGAGCAGTTCTTC
clone_size: -; d_call: -; v_call: TRBV7-9; j_call: TRBJ2-7; cdr3_aa: CASSLGSYEQYF; cdr3_nt: TGTGCCAGCAGCTTAGGTAGTTACGAGCAGTACTTC
clone_size: -; d_call: TRBD1; v_call: TRBV25-1; j_call: TRBJ2-3; cdr3_aa: CASSETGNSTDTQYF; cdr3_nt: TGTGCCAGCAGTGAGACAGGGAATAGCACAGATACGCAGTATTTT
clone_size: -; d_call: -; v_call: TRBV6-1; j_call: TRBJ2-3; cdr3_aa: CASGEDTQYF; cdr3_nt: TGTGCCAGCGGGGAGGATACGCAGTATTTT
clone_size: -; d_call: TRBD2; v_call: TRBV19; j_call: TRBJ2-1; cdr3_aa: CASTGGSGNEQFF; cdr3_nt: TGTGCCAGTACAGGCGGGAGTGGCAATGAGCAGTTCTTC
clone_size: -; d_call: -; v_call: TRBV29-1; j_call: TRBJ2-7; cdr3_aa: CSVESGRVCEQYF; cdr3_nt: TGCAGCGTTGAATCCGGGAGAGTTTGCGAGCAGTACTTC
clone_size: -; d_call: TRBD2; v_call: TRBV27; j_call: TRBJ2-5; cdr3_aa: CASSLHGGGPLPPFQETQYF; cdr3_nt: TGTGCCAGCAGTTTGCACGGGGGGGGGCCCCTTCCACCTTTTCAAGAGACCCAGTACTTC
clone_size: -; d_call: -; v_call: TRBV25-1; j_call: TRBJ2-6; cdr3_aa: CASSPPSANVLTF; cdr3_nt: TGTGCCAGCAGTCCCCCCTCCGCCAACGTCCTGACTTTC
clone_size: -; d_call: TRBD1; v_call: TRBV9; j_call: TRBJ2-5; cdr3_aa: CASRPPYLGTEETQYF; cdr3_nt: TGTGCCAGCAGGCCCCCCTACCTCGGGACAGAAGAGACCCAGTACTTC
clone_size: -; d_call: -; v_call: TRBV19; j_call: TRBJ1-1; cdr3_aa: CASSIPDSLNTEAFF; cdr3_nt: TGTGCCAGTAGTATACCGGACAGTTTGAACACTGAAGCTTTCTTT
clone_size: -; d_call: -; v_call: TRBV19; j_call: TRBJ2-3; cdr3_aa: CASSLPPGDRTDTQYF; cdr3_nt: TGTGCCAGTAGTCTCCCCCCGGGAGATAGGACAGATACGCAGTATTTT
clone_size: -; d_call: -; v_call: TRBV28; j_call: TRBJ2-7; cdr3_aa: CASSLYSDRSYEQYF; cdr3_nt: TGTGCCAGCAGTTTGTACTCTGACCGCTCCTACGAGCAGTACTTC
clone_size: -; d_call: -; v_call: TRBV5-1; j_call: TRBJ1-3; cdr3_aa: CASRAGLLNSGNTIYF; cdr3_nt: TGCGCCAGCAGGGCGGGACTCCTGAACTCTGGAAACACCATATATTTT
clone_size: -; d_call: TRBD1; v_call: TRBV5-6; j_call: TRBJ2-4; cdr3_aa: CASSRNRGTKNIQYF; cdr3_nt: TGTGCCAGCAGCAGGAACAGGGGAACCAAAAACATTCAGTACTTC
clone_size: -; d_call: -; v_call: TRBV10-1; j_call: TRBJ1-4; cdr3_aa: CASSECCTRGAPTGTNEEKLFF; cdr3_nt: TGCGCCAGCAGTGAGTGCTGCACAAGAGGGGCGCCGACTGGTACTAATGAAGAAAAACTGTTTTTT
clone_size: once; d_call: -; v_call: TRBV19; j_call: TRBJ1-4; cdr3_aa: CASRRGNNEKLFF; cdr3_nt: TGTGCCAGTAGGAGGGGAAATAATGAAAAACTGTTTTTT